These 13 T cell receptor beta chains share one sample of origin, sequenced in a study of cytomegalovirus exposure and HLA in healthy donors. The primer mix had 60 Vbeta and 13 Jbeta primers. Sequencing used immunoSEQ multiplex PCR; TCRdb keeps in-frame clones, though not all of them. The data hold approximately 290,000 clones, with about four fifths observed a single time. Sequencing was performed on PBMCs. These receptors were taken from a girl aged 2 to 9 in good health and CMV-seronegative.

Only a few counts were recorded for this clone. This rearrangement joins TRBV2 to TRBJ1-2; the D is unclear. This CDR3 is built from 14 residues. V lost 6 bases and J lost 8, with 19 bases in between. Per germline, CDR1 SNHLY and CDR2 FYNNEI. The chain's CDR3 is CASRDLGELRGYTF. The CDR3 DNA reads as TGTGCCAGCAGGGACCTCGGGGAGTTAAGGGGCTACACCTTC. The whole variable domain, remainder taken from reference TRBV2 and TRBJ1-2, is EPEVTQTPSHQVTQMGQEVILRCVPISNHLYFYWYRQILGQKVEFLVSFYNNEISEKSEIFDDQFSVERPDGSNFTLKIRSTKLEDSAMYFCASRDLGELRGYTFGSGTRLTVV.

This chain uses TRBV5-1 with TRBJ2-5, with 9 bases identical to TRBD2. CDR1 SGHRS and CDR2 YFSETQ come from the germline V gene. J was trimmed by 7 bases and V by 4 bases; bases with no gene match: 17. This CDR3 spans 17 amino acids. The CDR3 loop is CASSMVGTSRSRGTQYF. The CDR3 region has the DNA TGCGCCAGCAGCATGGTGGGGACTAGCCGTAGCCGGGGGACCCAGTACTTC.

The CDR3 nucleotides are TGTGCCAGTAGTAGTACGGAGGACCAGCCCCAGCATTTT. Its translation is CASSSTEDQPQHF. J is TRBJ1-5 and V is TRBV19; no clear D. V was pared by 4 bases and J by 7 bases, with 11 bases between. Germline CDR1 LNHDA, CDR2 SQIVND (reference sequence). The CDR3 consists of 13 residues. The full variable domain, in which reference TRBV19 and TRBJ1-5 provide the parts outside the CDR3, is DGGITQSPKYLFRKEGQNVTLSCEQNLNHDAMYWYRQDPGQGLRLIYYSQIVNDFQKGDIAEGYSVSREKKESFPLTVTSAQKNPTAFYLCASSSTEDQPQHFGDGTRLSIL.

The chain joins TRBV9 to TRBJ2-7, with 9 bases identical to TRBD1. The J segment lost 0 bases and the V segment lost 2 bases, leaving 3 bases of the junction unmatched. Germline loops: CDR1 SGDLS, CDR2 YYNGEE. This CDR3 is built from 15 residues. The CDR3 DNA reads as TGTGCCAGCAGCGTGGGGACAGGGTTCTCCTACGAGCAGTACTTC. Its translation: CASSVGTGFSYEQYF.

The chain is built from TRBV5-4 and TRBJ2-3; TRBD2 agrees at 8 bases. The CDR3 totals 15 residues. The V gene's germline CDR1 is SGHNT and CDR2 YYREEE (reference sequence). J gave up 4 bases and V 0 bases, and 4 bases lay outside the gene matches. In DNA form, the CDR3 reads TGTGCCAGCAGCTTGGGCGGGGGGTATCCAGATACGCAGTATTTT. It encodes CASSLGGGYPDTQYF.

The chain carries TRBV6-6 and TRBJ2-2, with D uncertain. The CDR3 length is 13 residues. Per the germline V gene, CDR1 is MNHNY and CDR2 is SVGAGI (reference sequence). The V end lost 2 bases, the J end lost 6 bases, and 7 bases lay between the germline ends. In nucleotides, the CDR3 is TGTGCCAGCAGTTACCACTACCCCGGGGAGCTGTTTTTT. Translation: CASSYHYPGELFF.

The gene calls are TRBV10-3 and TRBJ1-2, with 8 bases that match TRBD1. The CDR3 covers 15 residues. With V trimmed by 7 bases and J by 1 base, 8 bases remained unmatched. Germline loops: CDR1 ENHRY, CDR2 SYGVKD. CDR3 in DNA: TGTGCCATCACCGCGACAGGGGAGGATAACTATGGCTACACCTTC. Translation: CAITATGEDNYGYTF.

The chain is built from TRBV27 and TRBJ2-7, with a tentative D call TRBD2 (5 bases). Germline CDR1 MNHEY, CDR2 SMNVEV (reference sequence). V dropped 0 bases and J dropped 5 bases, with 11 bases sitting between them. The CDR3 runs 14 residues. Written as DNA, the CDR3 is TGTGCCAGCAGTTTATCAAAGCGGCCCCACGAGCAGTACTTC. This sequence encodes CASSLSKRPHEQYF.

The chain uses TRBV6-4 and TRBJ1-5, with a tentative D call TRBD1 (5 bases). Trimming shortened V by 8 bases and J by 1 base, and 9 bases separated the two germline ends. Germline loops: CDR1 MRHNA, CDR2 SNTAGT. The CDR3 has 13 residues. CDR3 DNA: TGTGCCAGCCTTGGGGGGAGCAATCAGCCCCAGCATTTT. Protein sequence: CASLGGSNQPQHF.

The genes are TRBV7-3 and TRBJ2-1, with TRBD2 matching 9 bases. The V gene's germline CDR1 is SGHTA and CDR2 FQGTGA. J gave up 7 bases and V 4 bases, and 8 bases lay outside the gene matches. The CDR3 has 15 amino acids. The CDR3 sequence is CASSWTAGGQNEQFF. The CDR3 bases are TGTGCCAGCAGCTGGACCGCGGGGGGGCAGAATGAGCAGTTCTTC.

This chain joins TRBV29-1 and TRBJ2-4; 8 nucleotides line up with TRBD1. J was trimmed by 9 bases and V by 2 bases; bases with no gene match: 9. The CDR3 covers 14 residues. The germline gives CDR1 SQVTM, CDR2 ANQGSEA. For the CDR3, the DNA is TGCAGCGTTGAACCCGGACAGGGTGAAGGCATTCAGTACTTC. Protein sequence: CSVEPGQGEGIQYF.

CDR3 in amino acids: CSVEVGGSGRIDTQYF. The CDR3 DNA is TGCAGCGTTGAGGTTGGCGGGAGTGGACGGATAGATACGCAGTATTTT. The chain joins TRBV29-1 to TRBJ2-3, with TRBD2 identical over 7 bases. CDR3 length: 16 residues. Losses at the gene ends were 3 bases for V and 5 bases for J; bases not matched to a gene: 14. From germline, CDR1 is SQVTM and CDR2 ANQGSEA.

This chain uses TRBV5-5 with TRBJ2-7; D is perhaps TRBD1 (5 bases). The V end was cut by 4 bases, the J end by 7 bases, with 15 bases between. CDR1 is SGHKS, CDR2 YYEKEE, per germline (reference sequence). This CDR3 spans 13 amino acids. This chain's CDR3 is CASSHPPYREQYF. The CDR3 coding sequence is TGTGCCAGCAGCCACCCTCCGTACAGGGAGCAGTACTTC.